This TCR beta chain emerged from a study of blood T cell repertoires in COVID-19. As for the study in general: From T cells, B-cell-depleted T cells, or PBMCs came the material, which was cDNA or gDNA.

Original processing notes: Amplification from reference gene primers served as the basis for estimated nucleated cell counts. Sequencing was performed with immunoSEQ multiplex PCR; in TCRdb, only in-frame clones are kept and a portion is missing. V and J calls and clone size are those listed in that table; D and trimming were worked out from the DNA. The profile shows about 180,000 clones, 88% of them singletons. Those enrolled, adults aged about 18 to 95 years, came from about 24 US areas. This CDR3 has 14 amino acids. Germline CDR1 DFQATT, CDR2 SNEGSKA (reference sequence). With 3 bases removed from V and 2 bases from J, the gap between germline ends came to 8 bases.

The V call is TRBV20-1, the J call TRBJ2-6; maybe TRBD1 (5 bases). The origin of this receptor is a woman aged 18-35 years who had recovered from COVID-19. Sample: PBMCs or T cells enriched from blood (not recorded which). The CDR3 nucleotides are TGCAGTGCTAGTTTCAGGGCTGGGGCCAACGTCCTGACTTTC. Translating it yields CSASFRAGANVLTF.